This T cell receptor beta chain appears in the sequencing data of a study of memory CD4+ T cells and cytomegalovirus serostatus. Profiling relied on immunoSEQ multiplex PCR, and the TCRdb table lists in-frame clones only, not all of them. The sample holds 50,000 to 65,000 clones, approximately 77% seen once. This clone has a single count. Single viable CD3+CD4+CD8-CD45RO+ cells were sorted as the memory CD4+ T cells. Sequenced material: memory CD4+ T cells from blood. The receptor was isolated from an adult in good health and CMV-seronegative.

CDR3 DNA sequence: TGTGCCAGCAGCTTGAACCCAAACCGGCCCGATACGCAGTATTTT. Its protein product is CASSLNPNRPDTQYF. The rearrangement uses TRBV5-6 and TRBJ2-3; D gene unclear. The CDR3 length is 15 residues. V was clipped by 1 base and J by 6 bases, with 15 bases between them. Germline-derived CDR1 and CDR2 are SGHDT and YYEEEE.